A single sample gave rise to the 14 T cell receptor beta chains below, sequenced in a study of long-term antiretroviral therapy in people with HIV. Sequencing used immunoSEQ v3.0 at survey level. Method: immunoSEQ multiplex PCR; TCRdb's copy keeps in-frame clones and lacks some. The data hold more than 45,000 clones, with around 84% observed a single time. The source was unsorted PBMCs, collected 0.8 years after starting antiretroviral therapy. These receptors all stem from a woman between 18 and 29 years old with HIV.

The V call is TRBV5-6, the J call TRBJ2-7; TRBD1 matches at 7 bases. Germline assignment: CDR1 SGHDT and CDR2 YYEEEE. With 1 base clipped from V and 4 bases from J, the junction kept 8 bases outside the gene matches. The CDR3 sequence is 15 residues long. This CDR3 reads CASSLYGTVYYEQYF. In DNA form, the CDR3 reads TGTGCCAGCAGCTTGTATGGGACAGTCTATTACGAGCAGTACTTC.

This chain uses TRBV11-3 with TRBJ2-2; the match to TRBD2 covers 9 bases. This CDR3 has 16 residues. V shed 1 base and J 4 bases; nucleotides not matched to a gene: 4. From germline, CDR1 is SGHNT and CDR2 YENEEA. This chain's CDR3 is CASSLALAGTTGELFF. DNA for the CDR3: TGTGCCAGCAGCTTAGCCCTAGCGGGGACCACCGGGGAGCTGTTTTTT. The complete variable domain, with remaining parts taken from reference TRBV11-3 and TRBJ2-2, reads EAGVVQSPRYKIIEKKQPVAFWCNPISGHNTLYWYLQNLGQGPELLIRYENEEAVDDSQLPKDRFSAERLKGVDSTLKIQPAELGDSAVYLCASSLALAGTTGELFFGEGSRLTVL.

J is TRBJ1-2 and V is TRBV5-1; 9 bases align to TRBD1. J gave up 2 bases and V 0 bases, and 2 bases lay outside the gene matches. The germline V gene encodes CDR1 SGHRS and CDR2 YFSETQ. This CDR3 region has 15 residues. The CDR3 bases are TGCGCCAGCAGCTTGGGGACAGGGGCGAACTATGGCTACACCTTC. Translating gives CASSLGTGANYGYTF.

The V gene is TRBV19, the J gene TRBJ2-6; D gene unclear. With 5 bases removed from V and 0 bases from J, the gap between germline ends came to 5 bases. The CDR3 is made up of 14 amino acids. From germline, CDR1 is LNHDA and CDR2 SQIVND (reference sequence). CDR3 region: CASSFFSGANVLTF. The CDR3 coding sequence is TGTGCCAGTAGTTTTTTCTCTGGGGCCAACGTCCTGACTTTC.

This clone was detected only a few times. The chain joins TRBV4-1 to TRBJ2-7; 8 bases agree with TRBD1. This CDR3 is 16 amino acids long. Germline V lookup: CDR1 MGHRA, CDR2 YSYEKL. After removal of 4 bases from V and 2 bases from J, the junction contained 10 bases not matched to a gene. The CDR3 region is CASSPGRTGLTYEQYF. For the CDR3, the DNA is TGCGCCAGCAGCCCCGGACGGACAGGGTTAACCTACGAGCAGTACTTC.

The chain carries TRBV7-2 and TRBJ2-7, with TRBD1 matching over 7 bases. V was pared by 4 bases and J by 6 bases, with 15 bases of the junction left unmatched. CDR1 and CDR2 (germline): SGHTA, FQGNSA. The CDR3 has 16 amino acids. The CDR3 loop is CASSSASGDSLAEQYF. The CDR3 DNA reads TGTGCCAGCAGCTCCGCGTCTGGGGACAGCTTGGCCGAGCAGTACTTC.

The V gene is TRBV11-2, the J gene TRBJ2-7, with D unresolved. This CDR3 is 13 amino acids long. The germline V gene encodes CDR1 SGHAT and CDR2 FQNNGV. The germline V and J ends were trimmed by 1 base and 0 bases, with 4 bases remaining between them. Here the CDR3 DNA reads TGTGCCAGCAGCTTAGGGTACTCCTACGAGCAGTACTTC. Translated: CASSLGYSYEQYF.

The chain carries TRBV7-9 and TRBJ2-7; 12 bases are a match to TRBD2. The CDR3 is made up of 14 amino acids. Germline CDR1 SEHNR, CDR2 FQNEAQ (reference sequence). The V segment lost 10 bases and the J segment 2 bases; nucleotides outside the gene matches: 6. Here the CDR3 DNA reads TGTGCCACAAAGGGGACTAGCGGGCCCTACGAGCAGTACTTC. Amino acids: CATKGTSGPYEQYF.

The count of this clone is one. The genes are TRBV28 and TRBJ1-2, with TRBD1 as a possible D gene (6 bases). From germline, CDR1 is MDHEN and CDR2 SYDVKM. The CDR3 has 14 residues. Trimming removed 7 bases from V and 4 bases from J, with 16 bases in between. The CDR3 loop reads CASTPPPTGYGYTF. CDR3 DNA sequence: TGTGCCAGCACCCCTCCGCCGACAGGCTATGGCTACACCTTC.

V and J are TRBV6-1 and TRBJ2-2; TRBD1 matches 7 bases. Germline V gene sequence: CDR1 MNHNS, CDR2 SASEGT. The CDR3 consists of 16 residues. V lost 4 bases, J lost 6 bases, and 11 bases stayed unmatched. The CDR3 spells CASSGRDRLVAGELFF. CDR3 nucleotides: TGTGCCAGCAGTGGCCGGGACAGACTCGTGGCCGGGGAGCTGTTTTTT.

This clone was counted a single time. The rearrangement links TRBV10-1 to TRBJ2-1; maybe TRBD2 (5 bases). The CDR3 is 14 residues long. Trimming removed 5 bases at V and 10 bases at J, with 18 bases between. Germline V gene data show CDR1 as WNHNN and CDR2 as SYGVQD (reference sequence). DNA of the CDR3: TGCGCCAGCAGTAGGAGTAGTCTCGGGAAGGAGCAGTTCTTC. Amino acids: CASSRSSLGKEQFF.

This chain joins TRBV19 and TRBJ1-1; D is possibly TRBD1 (5 bases). The CDR3 runs to 14 residues. V lost 7 bases, J lost 7 bases, and 19 bases lay in between. Looked up from germline, CDR1 is LNHDA and CDR2 is SQIVND (reference sequence). CDR3 loop: CASKGDEGNDEAFF. CDR3 nucleotide sequence: TGTGCCAGTAAAGGGGACGAGGGCAATGATGAAGCTTTCTTT.

The V gene is TRBV25-1, the J gene TRBJ2-5, with D possibly being TRBD2 (6 bases). The CDR3 is 15 amino acids. Germline loops: CDR1 MGHDK, CDR2 SYGVNS. The V and J ends lost 1 base and 2 bases respectively, with 11 bases between them. CDR3 residues: CASSESRLAQETQYF. As DNA, the CDR3 is TGTGCCAGCAGTGAATCGAGGCTAGCGCAAGAGACCCAGTACTTC. The full variable domain, rest sourced from reference TRBV25-1 and TRBJ2-5, is EADIYQTPRYLVIGTGKKITLECSQTMGHDKMYWYQQDPGMELHLIHYSYGVNSTEKGDLSSESTVSRIRTEHFPLTLESARPSHTSQYLCASSESRLAQETQYFGPGTRLLVL.

V is TRBV4-2 and J is TRBJ2-2; D call uncertain. The CDR3 sequence is 13 residues long. Per the germline V gene, CDR1 is LGHNA and CDR2 is YNFKEQ. V lost 0 bases and J lost 2, with 1 base in between. The CDR3 DNA reads as TGTGCCAGCAGCCAAGATAACACCGGGGAGCTGTTTTTT. This encodes CASSQDNTGELFF.